Shown below are 15 T cell receptor beta chains from a single sample sequenced in a study of shared clonotypes between healthy human individuals. Assay: immunoSEQ multiplex PCR; the TCRdb copy retains only in-frame clones and omits some. The sample lists about 1 million clones; around 74% were seen once. What was sequenced was memory CD4+ T cells sorted from blood. Documented subset: CD45RA-negative fraction. The receptor source for this set is a man between 18 and 35 years old in good health.

Only a few counts were recorded for this clone. This rearrangement joins TRBV4-1 to TRBJ1-3, with D perhaps TRBD1 (5 bases). The V end lost 0 bases, the J end lost 1 base, and 16 bases lay between the germline ends. The CDR3 length is 18 residues. Germline V CDR1 and CDR2: MGHRA, YSYEKL. The CDR3 bases are TGCGCCAGCAGCCAAGATTTTAACAGTTGGGGGTCTGGAAACACCATATATTTT. Residues: CASSQDFNSWGSGNTIYF.

This chain joins TRBV27 and TRBJ1-6; D unclear. CDR1 MNHEY and CDR2 SMNVEV come from the germline V gene (reference sequence). The CDR3 loop spans 15 amino acids. V lost 5 bases, J lost 6 bases, and 14 bases lay in between. CDR3 in DNA: TGTGCCAGCAGTCAAGCGGGCTCGGGTAATTCACCCCTCCACTTT. It yields the protein CASSQAGSGNSPLHF.

The rearrangement joins TRBV5-4 to TRBJ2-1, with D possibly matching TRBD2 (5 bases). CDR1 is SGHNT and CDR2 is YYREEE in the germline V gene (reference sequence). V was clipped by 10 bases and J by 0 bases, with 17 bases between them. CDR3 length: 15 amino acids. The CDR3 nucleotides are TGTGCCCAGCACGTCACGGGGAGCTCCTACAATGAGCAGTTCTTC. The encoded protein is CAQHVTGSSYNEQFF.

The gene calls are TRBV19 and TRBJ2-6, with 9 nucleotides matching TRBD1. The germline gives CDR1 LNHDA, CDR2 SQIVND (reference sequence). The length of the CDR3 is 17 residues. Unmatched junction bases numbered 4, after V lost 4 bases and J lost 0 bases. The CDR3 reads CASSNTGGLSGANVLTF. The CDR3 DNA is TGTGCCAGTAGTAATACAGGGGGCCTCTCTGGGGCCAACGTCCTGACTTTC.

The rearrangement uses TRBV2 and TRBJ1-5; a weak D match, TRBD1 (6 bases). CDR1 SNHLY and CDR2 FYNNEI come from the germline V gene. The CDR3 extends over 15 amino acids. The V end lost 6 bases, the J end lost 0 bases, and 12 bases lay between the germline ends. The CDR3 loop reads CASSNREISNQPQHF. Written as DNA, the CDR3 is TGTGCCAGCAGCAACAGGGAAATTAGCAATCAGCCCCAGCATTTT.

The chain is built from TRBV6-5 and TRBJ1-6, with TRBD1 as a possible D gene (6 bases). V was cut by 6 bases and J by 7 bases, with 13 bases left in between. Germline-derived CDR1 and CDR2 are MNHEY and SVGAGI. The CDR3 loop spans 14 amino acids. The CDR3: CASRWGQANSPLHF. The CDR3 bases are TGTGCCAGCAGGTGGGGACAAGCCAATTCACCCCTCCACTTT.

The chain combines TRBV4-3 with TRBJ2-7, with 13 bases that match TRBD2. This CDR3 contains 17 residues. Germline V gene data show CDR1 as LGHNA and CDR2 as YSLEER. J gave up 0 bases and V 6 bases, and 8 bases lay outside the gene matches. The CDR3 region is CASSLDRTSGSSYEQYF. CDR3 in DNA: TGCGCCAGCAGTCTCGACCGGACTAGCGGGAGCTCCTACGAGCAGTACTTC.

The chain uses TRBV30 and TRBJ2-5; the match to TRBD1 covers 9 bases. Gene TRBJ2-7 matches the end of the DNA better, so the J call may be wrong. The CDR3 runs to 14 residues. Germline V gene sequence: CDR1 GTSNPN, CDR2 SVGIG (reference sequence). In DNA, the CDR3 is TGTGCCTGTAAGACCCCGGGACAGGGTTCCGAGCAGTACTTC. Its protein product is CACKTPGQGSEQYF.

This clone was detected once. The rearrangement uses TRBV30 and TRBJ2-3; no reliable D call. The germline CDR1 and CDR2 sequences are GTSNPN and SVGIG (reference sequence). V was pared by 0 bases and J by 2 bases, with 9 bases between. The CDR3 is made up of 14 amino acids. In DNA, the CDR3 is TGTGCCTGGAGTGTACTTCGGCTCACAGATACGCAGTATTTT. Translating it yields CAWSVLRLTDTQYF.

V gene TRBV10-3 combines with J gene TRBJ2-2, with TRBD2 identical over 11 bases. This CDR3 is built from 18 residues. Germline V gene lookup returns CDR1 ENHRY and CDR2 SYGVKD. V gave up 0 bases and J gave up 2 bases; unmatched junction bases: 5. CDR3 in DNA: TGTGCCATCAGTGAGTCGAGGGGGACTAGCGGAAACACCGGGGAGCTGTTTTTT. Translating gives CAISESRGTSGNTGELFF.

J is TRBJ2-5 and V is TRBV18; the match to TRBD1 covers 7 bases. Germline V gene data show CDR1 as KGHSH and CDR2 as LQKENI. CDR3 length: 16 residues. With V trimmed by 3 bases and J by 5 bases, 12 bases remained unmatched. The CDR3 here is CASSPPTSRQGETQYF. The CDR3 DNA follows: TGTGCCAGCTCACCGCCCACCTCTCGACAGGGCGAGACCCAGTACTTC.

The V gene is TRBV7-2, the J gene TRBJ2-7; 8 bases match TRBD2. The CDR3 loop spans 15 amino acids. V lost 5 bases to trimming and J lost 0 bases; unmatched junction nucleotides: 6. CDR1 is SGHTA and CDR2 is FQGNSA in the germline V gene. The CDR3 protein is CASSRGGGASYEQYF. Written as DNA, the CDR3 is TGTGCCAGCAGCCGGGGGGGCGGAGCCTCCTACGAGCAGTACTTC.

CDR3 DNA: TGCGCCAGCAGCTTGGATCAGGGGTTAACTGAAGCTTTCTTT. Encoded protein: CASSLDQGLTEAFF. V usage is TRBV5-1 and J usage is TRBJ1-1; D possibly corresponds to TRBD1 (6 bases). CDR1 is SGHRS and CDR2 is YFSETQ in the germline V gene. Between the trimmed V and J ends, which lost 0 bases and 5 bases, there was a span of 11 bases. The CDR3 runs 14 residues.

This clone was detected only once. The chain uses TRBV9 and TRBJ1-2; weak D call: TRBD1 (5 bases). Trimming removed 3 bases from V and 0 bases from J, with 9 bases in between. CDR1 is SGDLS, CDR2 YYNGEE, per germline. The CDR3 loop spans 14 amino acids. The CDR3 sequence: CASSEGWANYGYTF. The CDR3 DNA reads TGTGCCAGCAGCGAGGGGTGGGCTAACTATGGCTACACCTTC.

The rearrangement links TRBV19 to TRBJ2-3; 7 positions match TRBD2. The junction had 14 bases not matched to a gene; V was cut back by 8 bases and J by 3 bases. Germline CDR1 reads LNHDA; CDR2 reads SQIVND (reference sequence). This CDR3 is 16 amino acids long. The DNA for the CDR3 is TGTGCCAGTGCCCAATCCCCACTAGCGTTTACAGATACGCAGTATTTT. It yields the protein CASAQSPLAFTDTQYF.